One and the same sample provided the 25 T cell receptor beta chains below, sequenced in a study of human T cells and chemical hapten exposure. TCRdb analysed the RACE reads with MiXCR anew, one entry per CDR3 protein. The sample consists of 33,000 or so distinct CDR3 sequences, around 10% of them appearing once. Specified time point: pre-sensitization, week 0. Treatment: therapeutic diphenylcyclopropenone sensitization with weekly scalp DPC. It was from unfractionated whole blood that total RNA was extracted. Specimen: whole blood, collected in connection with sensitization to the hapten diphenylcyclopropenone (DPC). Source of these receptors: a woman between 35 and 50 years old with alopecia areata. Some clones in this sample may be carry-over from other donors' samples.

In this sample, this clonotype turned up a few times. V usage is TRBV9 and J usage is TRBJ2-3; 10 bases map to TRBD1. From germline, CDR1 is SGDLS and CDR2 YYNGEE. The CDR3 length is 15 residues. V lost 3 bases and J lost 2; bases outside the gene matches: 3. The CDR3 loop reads CASSAGTGVTDTQYF. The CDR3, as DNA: TGTGCCAGCAGCGCGGGGACAGGGGTCACAGATACGCAGTATTTT. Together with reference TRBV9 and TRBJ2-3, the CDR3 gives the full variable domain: DSGVTQTPKHLITATGQRVTLRCSPRSGDLSVYWYQQSLDQGLQFLIQYYNGEERAKGNILERFSAQQFPDLHSELNLSSLELGDSALYFCASSAGTGVTDTQYFGPGTRLTVL.

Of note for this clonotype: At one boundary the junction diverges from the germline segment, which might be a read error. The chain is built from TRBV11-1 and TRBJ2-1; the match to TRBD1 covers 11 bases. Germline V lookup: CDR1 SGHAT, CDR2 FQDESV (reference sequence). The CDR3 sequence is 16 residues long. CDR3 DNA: TGCGCCAGCAGCCATCAGGACAGGGGGCGGTACAATGAGCAGTTCTTC. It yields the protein CASSHQDRGRYNEQFF. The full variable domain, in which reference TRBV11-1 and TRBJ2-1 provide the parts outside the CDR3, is EAEVAQSPRYKITEKSQAVAFWCDPISGHATLYWYRQILGQGPELLVQFQDESVVDDSQLPKDRFSAERLKGVDSTLKIQPAELGDSAMYLCASSHQDRGRYNEQFFGPGTRLTVL.

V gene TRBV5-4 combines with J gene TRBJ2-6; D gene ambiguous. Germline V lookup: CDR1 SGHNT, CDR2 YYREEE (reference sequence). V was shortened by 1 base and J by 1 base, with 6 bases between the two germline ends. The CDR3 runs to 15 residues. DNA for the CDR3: TGTGCCAGCAGCTTGCTACAATCTGGGGCCAACGTCCTGACTTTC. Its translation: CASSLLQSGANVLTF. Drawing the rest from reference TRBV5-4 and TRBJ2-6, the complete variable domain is ETGVTQSPTHLIKTRGQQVTLRCSSQSGHNTVSWYQQALGQGPQFIFQYYREEENGRGNFPPRFSGLQFPNYSSELNVNALELDDSALYLCASSLLQSGANVLTFGAGSRLTVL.

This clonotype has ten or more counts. CDR3 region: CASSVGLKNQPQHF. DNA of the CDR3: TGTGCCAGCAGCGTGGGACTGAAGAATCAGCCCCAGCATTTT. The chain carries TRBV7-8 and TRBJ1-5; perhaps TRBD1 as D (5 bases). V was clipped by 5 bases and J by 4 bases, with 12 bases between them. Germline CDR1 reads SGHVS; CDR2 reads FQNEAQ. This CDR3 has 14 amino acids.

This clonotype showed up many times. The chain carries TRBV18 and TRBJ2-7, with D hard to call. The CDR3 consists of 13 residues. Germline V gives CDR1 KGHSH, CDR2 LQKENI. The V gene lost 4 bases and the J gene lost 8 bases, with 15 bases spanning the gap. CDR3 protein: CASSLGRQNQQYF. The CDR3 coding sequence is TGTGCCAGCTCACTAGGGCGGCAAAATCAGCAGTACTTC.

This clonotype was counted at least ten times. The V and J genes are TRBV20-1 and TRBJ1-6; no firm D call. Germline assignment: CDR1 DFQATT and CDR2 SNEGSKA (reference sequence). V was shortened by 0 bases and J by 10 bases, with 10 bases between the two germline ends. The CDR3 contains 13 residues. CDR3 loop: CSAREGFTSPLHF. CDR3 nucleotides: TGCAGTGCTAGAGAGGGCTTTACCTCACCCCTCCACTTT.

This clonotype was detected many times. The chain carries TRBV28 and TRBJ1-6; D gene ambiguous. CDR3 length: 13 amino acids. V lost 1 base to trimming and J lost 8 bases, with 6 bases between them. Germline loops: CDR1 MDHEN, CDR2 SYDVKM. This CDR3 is CASSLLGDSPLHF. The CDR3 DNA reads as TGTGCCAGCAGTTTATTGGGAGATTCACCCCTCCACTTT.

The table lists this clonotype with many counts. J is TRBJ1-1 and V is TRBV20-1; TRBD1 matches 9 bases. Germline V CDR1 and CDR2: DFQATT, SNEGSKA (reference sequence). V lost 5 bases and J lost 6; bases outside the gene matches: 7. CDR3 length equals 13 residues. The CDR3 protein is CSAPGQGSAEAFF. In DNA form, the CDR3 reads TGCAGTGCTCCGGGACAGGGATCGGCTGAAGCTTTCTTT.

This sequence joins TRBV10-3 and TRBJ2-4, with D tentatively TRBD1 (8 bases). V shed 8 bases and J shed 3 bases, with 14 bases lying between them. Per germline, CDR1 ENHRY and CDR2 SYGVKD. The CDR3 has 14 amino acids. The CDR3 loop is CAISTGEGKNIQYF. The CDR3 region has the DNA TGTGCCATCTCGACAGGGGAGGGCAAAAACATTCAGTACTTC.

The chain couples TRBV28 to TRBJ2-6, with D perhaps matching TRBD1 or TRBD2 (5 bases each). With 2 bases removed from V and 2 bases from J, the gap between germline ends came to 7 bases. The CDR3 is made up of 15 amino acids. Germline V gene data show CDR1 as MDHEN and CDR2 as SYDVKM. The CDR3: CASSLGGTGANVLTF. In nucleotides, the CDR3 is TGTGCCAGCAGTTTAGGGGGAACTGGGGCCAACGTCCTGACTTTC.

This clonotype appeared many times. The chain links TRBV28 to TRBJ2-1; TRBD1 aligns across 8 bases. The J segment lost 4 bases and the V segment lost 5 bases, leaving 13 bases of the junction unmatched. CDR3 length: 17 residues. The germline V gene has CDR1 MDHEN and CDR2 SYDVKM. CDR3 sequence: CASSPNRRQGRYNEQFF. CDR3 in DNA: TGTGCCAGCAGTCCTAACCGTCGACAGGGGCGTTACAATGAGCAGTTCTTC.

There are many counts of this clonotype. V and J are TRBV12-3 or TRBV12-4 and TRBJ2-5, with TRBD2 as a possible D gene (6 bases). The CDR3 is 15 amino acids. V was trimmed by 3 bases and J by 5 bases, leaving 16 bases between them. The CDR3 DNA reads TGTGCCAGCAGTTTGGGAGCGGGCCGTTTGGAGACCCAGTACTTC. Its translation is CASSLGAGRLETQYF.

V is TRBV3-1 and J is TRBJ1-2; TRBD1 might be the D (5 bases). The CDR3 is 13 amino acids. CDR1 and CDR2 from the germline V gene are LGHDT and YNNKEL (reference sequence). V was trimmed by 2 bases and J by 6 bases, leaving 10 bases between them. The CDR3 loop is CASSQFSRDGYTF. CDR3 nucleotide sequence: TGTGCCAGCAGCCAATTCAGCAGGGATGGCTACACCTTC.

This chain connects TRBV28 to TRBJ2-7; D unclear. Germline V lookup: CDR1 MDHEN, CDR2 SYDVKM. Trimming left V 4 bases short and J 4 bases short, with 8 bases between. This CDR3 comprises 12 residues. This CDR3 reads CASSSVEYEQYF. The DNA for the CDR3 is TGTGCCAGCAGTTCCGTTGAGTACGAGCAGTACTTC.

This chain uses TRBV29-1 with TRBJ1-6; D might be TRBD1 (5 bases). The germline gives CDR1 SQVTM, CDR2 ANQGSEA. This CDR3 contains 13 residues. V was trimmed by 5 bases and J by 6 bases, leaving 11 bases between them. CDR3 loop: CSVSQGANSPLHF. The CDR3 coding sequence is TGCAGCGTTAGTCAGGGTGCTAATTCACCCCTCCACTTT.

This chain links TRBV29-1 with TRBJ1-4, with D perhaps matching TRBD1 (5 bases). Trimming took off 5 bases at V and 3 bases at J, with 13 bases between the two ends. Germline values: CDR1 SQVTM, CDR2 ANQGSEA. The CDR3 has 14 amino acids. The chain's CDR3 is CSVPGGSANEKLFF. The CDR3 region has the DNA TGCAGCGTTCCCGGGGGTAGCGCTAATGAAAAACTGTTTTTT.

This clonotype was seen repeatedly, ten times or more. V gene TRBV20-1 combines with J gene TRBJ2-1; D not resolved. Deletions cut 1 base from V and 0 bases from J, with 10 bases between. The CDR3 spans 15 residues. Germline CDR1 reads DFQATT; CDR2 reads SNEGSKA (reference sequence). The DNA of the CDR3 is TGCAGTGCTAGAGGAGGCCTTAGCTCCTACAATGAGCAGTTCTTC. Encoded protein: CSARGGLSSYNEQFF.

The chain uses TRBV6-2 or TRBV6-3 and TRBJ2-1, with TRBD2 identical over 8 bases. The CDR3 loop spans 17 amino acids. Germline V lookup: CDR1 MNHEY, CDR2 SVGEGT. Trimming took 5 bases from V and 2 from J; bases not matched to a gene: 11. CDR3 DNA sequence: TGTGCCAGCAGTAGATCTTTCCTAGCGGGTCCCTACAATGAGCAGTTCTTC. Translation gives CASSRSFLAGPYNEQFF.

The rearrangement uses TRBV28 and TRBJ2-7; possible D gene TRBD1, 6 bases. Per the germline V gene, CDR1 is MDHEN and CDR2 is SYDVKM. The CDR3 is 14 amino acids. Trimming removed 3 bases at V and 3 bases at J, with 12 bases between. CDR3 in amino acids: CASSFPGQLYEQYF. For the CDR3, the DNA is TGTGCCAGCAGTTTCCCGGGACAACTCTACGAGCAGTACTTC.

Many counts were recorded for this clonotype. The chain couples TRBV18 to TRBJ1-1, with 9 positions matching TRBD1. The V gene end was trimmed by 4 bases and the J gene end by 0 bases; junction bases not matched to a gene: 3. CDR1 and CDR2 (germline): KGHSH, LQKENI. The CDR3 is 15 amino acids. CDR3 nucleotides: TGTGCCAGCTCACTATGGACAGGGGTGAACACTGAAGCTTTCTTT. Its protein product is CASSLWTGVNTEAFF.

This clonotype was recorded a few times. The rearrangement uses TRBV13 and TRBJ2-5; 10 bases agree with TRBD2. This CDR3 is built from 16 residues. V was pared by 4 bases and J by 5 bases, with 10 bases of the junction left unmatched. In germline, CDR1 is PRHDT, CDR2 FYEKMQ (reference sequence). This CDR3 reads CASSSLAGEGLETQYF. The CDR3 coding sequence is TGTGCCAGCAGCTCCCTAGCGGGAGAAGGGTTGGAGACCCAGTACTTC.

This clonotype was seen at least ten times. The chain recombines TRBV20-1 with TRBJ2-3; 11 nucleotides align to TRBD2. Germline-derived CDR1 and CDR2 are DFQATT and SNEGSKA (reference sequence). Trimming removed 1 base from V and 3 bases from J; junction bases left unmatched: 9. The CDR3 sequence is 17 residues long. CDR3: CSARGSQTSGSTDTQYF. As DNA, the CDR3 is TGCAGTGCTAGAGGGAGTCAAACTAGCGGGAGTACAGATACGCAGTATTTT.

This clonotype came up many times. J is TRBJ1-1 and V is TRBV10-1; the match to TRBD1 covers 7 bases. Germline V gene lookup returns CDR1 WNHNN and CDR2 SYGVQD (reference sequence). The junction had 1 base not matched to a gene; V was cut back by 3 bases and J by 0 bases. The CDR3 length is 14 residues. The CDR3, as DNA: TGCGCCAGCAGTGAAGGGGGCCTGAACACTGAAGCTTTCTTT. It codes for CASSEGGLNTEAFF.

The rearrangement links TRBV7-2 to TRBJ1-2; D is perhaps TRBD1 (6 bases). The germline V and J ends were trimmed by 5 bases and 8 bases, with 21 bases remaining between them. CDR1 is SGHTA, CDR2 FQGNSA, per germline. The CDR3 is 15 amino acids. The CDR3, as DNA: TGTGCCAGCAGCCTCACGGGGGGGCGCGCGGGAGGCTACACCTTC. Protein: CASSLTGGRAGGYTF.

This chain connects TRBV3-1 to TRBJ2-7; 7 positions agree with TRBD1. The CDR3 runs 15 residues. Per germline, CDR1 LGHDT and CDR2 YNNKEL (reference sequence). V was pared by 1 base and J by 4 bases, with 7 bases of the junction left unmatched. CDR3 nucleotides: TGTGCCAGCAGCCAAGCGGAGACAGGGCTTTACGAGCAGTACTTC. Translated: CASSQAETGLYEQYF.